Given below is one T cell receptor beta chain in context. The antigen is not known. PCR involved 60 Vbeta and 13 Jbeta primers. This table comes from immunoSEQ multiplex PCR, and its TCRdb copy is limited to in-frame clones, with some not included. The profile shows 140,000 or so clones, around four fifths of them singletons. The data derive from a study of cytomegalovirus exposure and HLA in healthy donors. This CDR3 region has 17 residues. The junction had 12 bases not matched to a gene; V was cut back by 1 base and J by 3 bases. Per the germline V gene, CDR1 is SGHVS and CDR2 is FQNEAQ. Study-wide results and limits: Later analysis identified several of the most significant clusters that appeared linked to common viral pathogens. A later analysis linked some 17,000 TCR beta sequences to HLA alleles at 0.05 false discovery rate.

V is TRBV7-8 and J is TRBJ2-7, with TRBD2 matching 7 bases. This TCR was recovered from a boy between 2 and 10 years old in good health and CMV-seronegative. Sequencing used PBMCs. CDR3 sequence (DNA): TGTGCCAGCAGCTTAGGGGCGGGACTAACAAACTACTACGAGCAGTACTTC. It specifies CASSLGAGLTNYYEQYF.